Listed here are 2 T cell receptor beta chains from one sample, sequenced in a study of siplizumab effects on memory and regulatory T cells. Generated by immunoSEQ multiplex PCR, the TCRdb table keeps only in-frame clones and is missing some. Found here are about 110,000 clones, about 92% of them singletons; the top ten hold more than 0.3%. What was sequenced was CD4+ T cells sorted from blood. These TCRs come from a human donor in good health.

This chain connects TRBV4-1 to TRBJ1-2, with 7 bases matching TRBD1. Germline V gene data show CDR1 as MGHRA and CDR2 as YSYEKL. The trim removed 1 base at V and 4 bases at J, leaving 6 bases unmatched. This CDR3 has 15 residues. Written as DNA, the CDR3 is TGCGCCAGCAGCCAAGGTTACGACAGGGTCTATGGCTACACCTTC. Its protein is CASSQGYDRVYGYTF.

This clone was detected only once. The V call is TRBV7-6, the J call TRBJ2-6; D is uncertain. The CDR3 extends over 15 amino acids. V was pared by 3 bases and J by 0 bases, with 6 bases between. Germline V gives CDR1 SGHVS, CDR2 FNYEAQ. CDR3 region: CASSFPYSGANVLTF. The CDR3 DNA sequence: TGTGCCAGCAGCTTCCCCTACTCTGGGGCCAACGTCCTGACTTTC.